Sequencing of this T cell receptor (beta chain) was carried out in a study of identifying expanded T cells in peripheral blood. TCRdb keeps only in-frame clones here, not all; method: immunoSEQ multiplex PCR. The table shows 84,000 or so clones, with approximately 90% occurring only once. CDR3 length: 8 residues. The V gene lost 5 bases and the J gene lost 9 bases, with 2 bases spanning the gap. CDR1 and CDR2 (germline): GTSNPN, SVGIG (reference sequence). Sequencing input: blood. The chain employs TRBV30 and TRBJ2-1, with D hard to call. The origin of this receptor is a person aged 18 to 70 in good health. This CDR3 reads CAWSEQFF. The CDR3 DNA reads as TGTGCCTGGTCTGAGCAGTTCTTC.